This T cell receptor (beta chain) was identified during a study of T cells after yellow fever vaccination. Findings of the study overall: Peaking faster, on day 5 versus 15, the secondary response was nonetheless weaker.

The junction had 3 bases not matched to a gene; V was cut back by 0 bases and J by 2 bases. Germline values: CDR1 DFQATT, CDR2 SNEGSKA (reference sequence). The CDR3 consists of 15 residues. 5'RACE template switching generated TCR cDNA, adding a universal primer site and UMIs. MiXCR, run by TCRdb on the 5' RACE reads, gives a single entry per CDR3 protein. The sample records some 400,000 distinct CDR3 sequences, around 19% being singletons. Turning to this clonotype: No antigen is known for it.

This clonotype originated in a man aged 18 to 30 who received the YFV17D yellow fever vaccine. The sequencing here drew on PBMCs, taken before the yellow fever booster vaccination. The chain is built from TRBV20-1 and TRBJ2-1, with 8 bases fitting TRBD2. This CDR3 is CSAREAGVTYNEQFF. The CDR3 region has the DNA TGCAGTGCTAGAGAAGCGGGGGTGACCTACAATGAGCAGTTCTTC.